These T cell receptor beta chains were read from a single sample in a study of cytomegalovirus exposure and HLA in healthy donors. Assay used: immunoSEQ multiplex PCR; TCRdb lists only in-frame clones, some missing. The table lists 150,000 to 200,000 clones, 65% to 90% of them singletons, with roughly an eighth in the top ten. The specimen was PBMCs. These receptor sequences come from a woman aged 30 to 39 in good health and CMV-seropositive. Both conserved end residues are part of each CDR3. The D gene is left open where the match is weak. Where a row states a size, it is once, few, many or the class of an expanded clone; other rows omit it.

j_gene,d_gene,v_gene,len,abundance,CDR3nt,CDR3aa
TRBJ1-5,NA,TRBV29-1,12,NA,TGCAGCGCCAAGGACAGAAATCAGCCCCAGCATTTT,CSAKDRNQPQHF
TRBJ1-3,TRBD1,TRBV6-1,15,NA,TGTGCCAGCAGTGAAGGAGACAGGGGGTCATTCACCATATATTTT,CASSEGDRGSFTIYF
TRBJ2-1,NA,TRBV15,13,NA,TGTGCCACCAGCAGAGGGGAGAATAGTCCCCCGTTCTTC,CATSRGENSPPFF
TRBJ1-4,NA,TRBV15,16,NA,TGTGCCACCAGCAGTTTTGGACAACCTAATAATGAAAAACTGTTTTTT,CATSSFGQPNNEKLFF
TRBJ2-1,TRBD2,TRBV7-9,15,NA,TGTGCCAGCAGCCAGCGGGAGGACTCCTACAATGAGCAGTTCTTC,CASSQREDSYNEQFF
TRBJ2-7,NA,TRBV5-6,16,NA,TGTGCCAGCAGCTTGCTGGCGGGCAGTAGCTCCTACGAGCAGTACTTC,CASSLLAGSSSYEQYF
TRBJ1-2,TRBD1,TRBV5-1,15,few,TGCGCCAGCAGCACCCCGGACAGGGGCCACGTAGGCTACACCTTC,CASSTPDRGHVGYTF
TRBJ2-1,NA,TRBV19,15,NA,TGTGCCAGTAGTTCCCAGCAGGCTAGCAGGAATGAGCAGTTCTTC,CASSSQQASRNEQFF
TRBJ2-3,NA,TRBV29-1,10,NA,TGCAGCGTTGAGCAGTATACGCAGTATTTT,CSVEQYTQYF
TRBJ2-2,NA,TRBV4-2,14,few,TGTGCCAGCAGCCAAGGGAGGGACACCGGGGAGCTGTTTTTT,CASSQGRDTGELFF
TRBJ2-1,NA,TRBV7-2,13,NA,TGTGCCAGCAGCTTAGGTCCTGGCTATGAGCAGTTCTTC,CASSLGPGYEQFF
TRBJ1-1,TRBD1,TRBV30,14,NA,TGTGCCTGGAGTGCTGACAGGGGATACACTGAAGCTTTCTTT,CAWSADRGYTEAFF
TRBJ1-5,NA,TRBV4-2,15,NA,TGTGCCAGCAGCCAGGGTTCAGGGGGCAATCAGCCCCAGCATTTT,CASSQGSGGNQPQHF
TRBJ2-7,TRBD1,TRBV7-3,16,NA,TGTGCCAGCAGCCCACAGGGGGACACTACTCTCGACGAGCAGTACTTC,CASSPQGDTTLDEQYF
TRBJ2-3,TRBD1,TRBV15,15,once,TGTGCCACCAGCAGAGGGGGACAGGGGGCAGATACGCAGTATTTT,CATSRGGQGADTQYF
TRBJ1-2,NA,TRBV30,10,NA,TGTGCCTGTCATCAGGGTGGCTACACCTTC,CACHQGGYTF
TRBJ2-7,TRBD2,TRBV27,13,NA,TGTGCCAGCAGCGCTAGCGGGGACTACGAGCAGTACTTC,CASSASGDYEQYF
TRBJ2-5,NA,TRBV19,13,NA,TGTGCCAGTAGTAACTCGGGTCTTGAGACCCAGTACTTC,CASSNSGLETQYF
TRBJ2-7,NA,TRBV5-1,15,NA,TGCGCCAGCAGACTAGCCTCGGACGGCACCTACGAGCAGTACTTC,CASRLASDGTYEQYF
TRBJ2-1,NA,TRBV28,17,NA,TGTGCCAGCAGTTCAAGCTTAGGGGGAGGGTCCTACAATGAGCAGTTCTTC,CASSSSLGGGSYNEQFF
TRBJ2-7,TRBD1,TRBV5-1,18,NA,TGCGCCAGCAGCTTGGGCCCAGGGGGATTCGCTAGTGCCTACGAGCAGTACTTC,CASSLGPGGFASAYEQYF
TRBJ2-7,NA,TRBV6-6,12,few,TGTGCCAGCAACGGGGGCTCCTACGAGCAGTACTTC,CASNGGSYEQYF
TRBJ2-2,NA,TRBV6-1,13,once,TGTGCCAGCATGGGGCTACCCTCCGGGGAGCTGTTTTTT,CASMGLPSGELFF
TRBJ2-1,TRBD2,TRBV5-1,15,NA,TGCGCCAGCAGCTTGGAGGGACTAGCGGGAGGTGAGCAGTTCTTC,CASSLEGLAGGEQFF
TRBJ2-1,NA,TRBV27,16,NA,TGTGCCAGCAGTTTATCCCGGGAACCCCCCTACAATGAGCAGTTCTTC,CASSLSREPPYNEQFF
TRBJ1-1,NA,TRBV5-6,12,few,TGTGCCAGCAGCTTAACAGAAGATGAAGCTTTCTTT,CASSLTEDEAFF
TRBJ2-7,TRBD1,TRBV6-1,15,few,TGTGCCAGCAGTGAACCCTATCAGGGGGTTCTGGAGCAGTACTTC,CASSEPYQGVLEQYF
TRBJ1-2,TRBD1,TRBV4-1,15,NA,TGCGCCAGCAGCCGGACAGGGGGCGAGGACTATGGCTACACCTTC,CASSRTGGEDYGYTF
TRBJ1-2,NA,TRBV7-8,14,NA,TGTGCCAGCAGCTTATTAGGGGGATCGGCTGGCTACACCTTC,CASSLLGGSAGYTF
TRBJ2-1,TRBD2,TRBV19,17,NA,TGTGCCAGTAGGCTAGCGGGAGAAGCTAGGGCGTACAATGAGCAGTTCTTC,CASRLAGEARAYNEQFF
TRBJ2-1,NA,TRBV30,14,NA,TGTGCCTGGAGTAGACTTAGCTCCTACAATGAGCAGTTCTTC,CAWSRLSSYNEQFF
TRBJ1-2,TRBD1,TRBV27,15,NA,TGTGCCAGCAGTTCCGGGGACAGGGAAGGTAACGGCTACACCTTC,CASSSGDREGNGYTF
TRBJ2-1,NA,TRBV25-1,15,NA,TGTGCCAGCAGTGAATATGACAGACCCAATGGTGAGCAGTTCTTC,CASSEYDRPNGEQFF
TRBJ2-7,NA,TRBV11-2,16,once,TGTGCCAGCAGCCTACAACCCGGGATAAACTCCTACGAGCAGTACTTC,CASSLQPGINSYEQYF
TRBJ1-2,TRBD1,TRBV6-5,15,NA,TGTGCCAGCAGTACACCGGGACAGGGGGCGCGAGGCTACACCTTC,CASSTPGQGARGYTF
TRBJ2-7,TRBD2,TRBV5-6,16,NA,TGTGCCAGCAGCTTGGGCGCGGGGACTAGCGGCTTCAAGCAGTACTTC,CASSLGAGTSGFKQYF
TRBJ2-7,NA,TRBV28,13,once,TGTGCCAGCAGTGGGGGGGCTAACTACGAGCAGTACTTC,CASSGGANYEQYF
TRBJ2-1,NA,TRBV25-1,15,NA,TGTGCCAGCAGTGGATCTTGGGGCGGGGCAAATGAGCAGTTCTTC,CASSGSWGGANEQFF
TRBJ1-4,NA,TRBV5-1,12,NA,TGCGCCAGCAGCGAGCGTGCTGAAAAACTGTTTTTT,CASSERAEKLFF
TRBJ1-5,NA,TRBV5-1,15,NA,TGCGCCAGCAGCTTGGACAGCCCAGACAATCAGCCCCAGCATTTT,CASSLDSPDNQPQHF
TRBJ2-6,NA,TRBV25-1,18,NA,TGTGCCAGCAGTGAATATTTCGGGGAAGGATCTGGGGCCAACGTCCTGACTTTC,CASSEYFGEGSGANVLTF
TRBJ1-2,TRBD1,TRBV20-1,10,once,TGCAGTGCTGGGGGGGGACAGGACGCCTTC,CSAGGGQDAF
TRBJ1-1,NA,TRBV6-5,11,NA,TGTGCCAGCAGCGCCCCGGCGGTGACGCTTTTT,CASSAPAVTLF
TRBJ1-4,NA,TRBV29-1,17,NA,TGCAGCGTTGAAGATCAAGTGACAGGAGCAACTAATGAAAAACTGTTTTTT,CSVEDQVTGATNEKLFF
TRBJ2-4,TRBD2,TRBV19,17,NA,TGTGCCAGTAGTTCAGGACTAGCGGGAGTTGCCAAAAACATTCAGTACTTC,CASSSGLAGVAKNIQYF
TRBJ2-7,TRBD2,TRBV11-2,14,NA,TGTGCCAGCAGCCCCAGAGCGGGAGTGGCCGAGCAGTACTTC,CASSPRAGVAEQYF
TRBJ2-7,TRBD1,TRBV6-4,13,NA,TGTGCCAGCCCGGGACAGGGATTCCACGAGCAGTACTTC,CASPGQGFHEQYF
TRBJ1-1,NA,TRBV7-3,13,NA,TGTGCCAGCAGCTTAGACAGGAACACTGAAGCTTTCTTT,CASSLDRNTEAFF
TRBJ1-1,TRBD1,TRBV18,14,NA,TGTGCCAGCTCACCAACTACAGGGGAGACTGAAGCTTTCTTT,CASSPTTGETEAFF